This TCR beta chain was captured in a study of regulatory T cells in long-lasting Graves disease. The TCR beta library used iRepertoire HTBI primers with Arm-PCR amplification of CDR3. TCRdb itself ran the multiplex PCR reads through MiXCR, one entry per CDR3 protein. The sample carries approximately 300,000 distinct CDR3 sequences, approximately 20% recorded once. Points on this clonotype: What it binds is not known.

The study, taken as a whole, reports: TCR diversity was lower in persistent Graves' patients (versus newly diagnosed ones). Persistent patients shared 2,741 public clonotypes among themselves. Newly diagnosed patients shared fewer, at about a thousand.

Specified time point: newly diagnosed GD, antithyroid drugs for less than 3 months. From RNA extracted from PBMCs, the TCR library was made. Those enrolled as patients came out of an endocrinology department in Xi'an, China. Here the sequenced sample was peripheral blood mononuclear cells (PBMCs), taken at new diagnosis, from a patient treated with antithyroid drugs. The TCR was taken from a female donor with Graves disease.

In DNA, the CDR3 is TGTGCCAGCAGTCCCCTAGGCAGGGCTAGCGGGACAAACGAGCAGTACTTC. This sequence encodes CASSPLGRASGTNEQYF. The chain combines TRBV28 with TRBJ2-7; 9 bases map to TRBD2. V trimming: 5 bases; J trimming: 5 bases; junction bases outside the gene matches: 16. The CDR3 runs to 17 residues. Germline CDR1 reads MDHEN; CDR2 reads SYDVKM.